This section outlines one TCR beta chain sequence together with its context. The length of the CDR3 is 15 residues. CDR1 and CDR2 from the germline V gene are MGHRA and YSYEKL. J lost 10 bases, V lost 0 bases, and 3 bases had no gene match. The data belong to a study of T-cell reconstitution after alpha-beta-depleted transplantation in children. During its preparation, the TCRbeta library received unique molecular identifiers. TCRdb called the PCR reads again in MiXCR, with one record for every CDR3 protein. The sample lists almost 600,000 distinct CDR3 sequences, over 25% occurring once. This rearrangement joins TRBV4-1 to TRBJ1-6; 10 positions match TRBD1. The input for sequencing was PBMCs, taken before TCRalphabeta/CD19-depleted stem cell transplant. The TCR originated in a boy under two years old with Wiskott-Aldrich syndrome, due to receive a stem cell transplant. In nucleotides, the CDR3 is TGCGCCAGCAGCCAAGATGACAGGGGGCTCTCACCCCTCCACTTT. Translating gives CASSQDDRGLSPLHF.